This note documents a single T cell receptor (beta chain) sequence. No antigen is known for it. The sample comes from a study of T cells in localized non-small cell lung cancer. Germline CDR1 reads ENHRY; CDR2 reads SYGVKD. The CDR3 has 10 residues. V shed 8 bases and J 7 bases; nucleotides not matched to a gene: 0. Study findings and constraints: Detection in adjacent lung was observed for a median around 55 of the top 100 tumor clones. Analysis by sequencing included only one tumor region, so heterogeneity remains possible. Clonality of T cells reached its maximum in uninvolved adjacent lung, surpassing tumor. Longer overall survival associated with higher blood T cell density; shorter survival with higher adjacent-lung clonality.

TCRdb's table, derived via immunoSEQ multiplex PCR, lists solely in-frame clones and lacks some. The sample shows some 50,000 clones, 70% to 90% of them seen only once. The J gene is TRBJ1-1, the V gene TRBV10-3, with 8 positions matching TRBD1. Sequenced here: PBMCs, sampled before any cancer treatment. This receptor was identified in a female donor with stage II lung adenocarcinoma. The CDR3 loop is CAIGQGEAFF. The CDR3 nucleotides read TGTGCCATCGGACAGGGTGAAGCTTTCTTT.